These 2 T cell receptor beta chains came from one sample sequenced in a study of glioma-infiltrating T cells. Using RNA template, CDR3s of TCR alpha and beta were amplified with iRepertoire arm-PCR. TCRdb re-analysed the multiplex PCR reads in MiXCR, keeping a single row per CDR3 protein. The table includes under 150,000 distinct CDR3 sequences, 39% detected once. The sample was glioma tissue, nonneoplastic brain tissue, or PBMCs (not recorded which). The source of these receptors is a human donor with low-grade glioma or glioblastoma, undergoing nonglioma brain surgery, or in good health (not recorded which).

This chain connects TRBV19 to TRBJ2-3, with TRBD1 matching over 7 bases. From germline, CDR1 is LNHDA and CDR2 SQIVND (reference sequence). Trimming cost V 7 bases and J 0 bases; bases outside gene matches: 7. The CDR3 has 15 amino acids. The CDR3 reads CASMGDRFSTDTQYF. As DNA, the CDR3 is TGTGCCAGTATGGGGGACAGATTTAGCACAGATACGCAGTATTTT.

CDR3 region: CASSLAGPYEQYF. The DNA of the CDR3 is TGTGCCAGTTCACTAGCGGGACCCTACGAGCAGTACTTC. The rearrangement uses TRBV25-1 and TRBJ2-7; 10 bases align to TRBD2. This CDR3 comprises 13 residues. V lost 9 bases, J lost 2 bases, and 4 bases stayed unmatched. The germline CDR1 and CDR2 sequences are MGHDK and SYGVNS.